This T cell receptor (beta chain) was captured in a study of blood T cell repertoires in COVID-19. Study summary: Samples representing acute and convalescent COVID-19 were sourced from the United States, Italy and Spain. The analysed material was cDNA or gDNA that came from T cells, B-cell-depleted T cells, or PBMCs.

Sequenced by immunoSEQ multiplex PCR; TCRdb stores in-frame clones only, minus some. Found here are around 390,000 clones, 87% of them singletons; the top ten hold roughly a tenth. Clinical histories supplied by participants themselves formed the basis of cohort assignment. Recovered Cohort 3 donors showed two negative PCRs, clearance, or symptom resolution. Sequencing input: PBMCs or T cells enriched from blood (not recorded which). The receptor's source is a woman aged 45-60 years who had recovered from COVID-19.

The CDR3 nucleotides are TGTGCCAGCTCAACCGACAGGTCCTACGAGCAGTACTTC. Amino acid sequence: CASSTDRSYEQYF. The chain is built from TRBV18 and TRBJ2-7; maybe TRBD1 (6 bases). The germline CDR1 and CDR2 sequences are KGHSH and LQKENI. Trimming pared 5 bases from V and 1 base from J, leaving 9 bases between. This CDR3 has 13 residues.